The rows below give T cell receptor beta chains drawn from one sample of a study of T cells in Graves' hyperthyroidism and ophthalmopathy. TCRdb re-called the multiplex PCR reads with MiXCR, one entry per CDR3 protein. The table shows around 420,000 distinct CDR3 sequences, with 15% to 19% occurring only once. The sample taken for sequencing was blood. The origin of the receptors is a woman aged 18-35 years with Graves' hyperthyroidism. Both conserved end residues are part of each CDR3. D genes are given only for firm matches. Not all rows give a size; the values are once, few, many and, for expanded clones, a class.

>TRBD1|TRBV7-3|TRBJ2-5|many
TGTGCCAGCAGCCTTATGGGGACAGGGGGGGAGACCCAGTACTTC
CASSLMGTGGETQYF
>.|TRBV27|TRBJ1-6|many
TGTGCCAGCAGCTCAGGGAACTCACCCCTCCACTTT
CASSSGNSPLHF
>TRBD1|TRBV11-1|TRBJ2-3|.
TGTGCCAGCAGCTTAGAATGGGACAGGGACACAGATACGCAGTATTTT
CASSLEWDRDTDTQYF
>.|TRBV6-5|TRBJ1-4|many
TGTGCCAGCAGTTACTCTGCCAGCCTTAATGAAAAACTGTTTTTT
CASSYSASLNEKLFF
>.|TRBV6-1|TRBJ1-2|many
TGTGCCAGCAGTAGACAGTCCTCCGCTAACTATGGCTACACCTTC
CASSRQSSANYGYTF
>TRBD2|TRBV9|TRBJ2-2|many
TGTGCCAGCAGCCTAGCGGGGCTAAACACCGGGGAGCTGTTTTTT
CASSLAGLNTGELFF
>TRBD2|TRBV5-1|TRBJ2-7|many
TGCGCCAGCAGCTTGGAGGGTAGCGGGGGCCCTTGGGAGCAGTACTTC
CASSLEGSGGPWEQYF
>.|TRBV7-3|TRBJ2-5|many
TGTGCCAGCAGCTTGACAGGGAGGGCCCAAGAGACCCAGTACTTC
CASSLTGRAQETQYF
>.|TRBV15|TRBJ2-7|.
TGTGCCACCAGCAGAGATGTAACAGGAGTCGGCGAGCAGTACTTC
CATSRDVTGVGEQYF
>.|TRBV7-3|TRBJ2-4|many
TGTGCCAGCAGCTCCCCGGGGGAAAACATTCAGTACTTC
CASSSPGENIQYF
>.|TRBV6-5|TRBJ1-5|.
TGTGCCAGCAGTTACTGGCCCCGTGATCAGCCCCAGCATTTT
CASSYWPRDQPQHF
>TRBD1|TRBV7-3|TRBJ2-2|many
TGTGCCAGCAGCTCTAAAGGGGGCAACACCGGGGAGCTGTTTTTT
CASSSKGGNTGELFF
>.|TRBV20-1|TRBJ2-7|many
TGCAGTGCTAGGGCAGGGAACTACGAGCAGTACTTC
CSARAGNYEQYF
>TRBD2|TRBV5-1|TRBJ2-7|many
TGCGCCAGCAGCTTGGAATCGGGAGGCTCCTACGAGCAGTACTTC
CASSLESGGSYEQYF
>.|TRBV7-9|TRBJ2-1|many
TGTGCCAGCAGCCCTACAGGGCACAATGAGCAGTTCTTC
CASSPTGHNEQFF
>TRBD2|TRBV12-3/TRBV12-4|TRBJ2-5|many
TGTGCCAGCAGATCTAGCGGAATGGAGACCCAGTACTTC
CASRSSGMETQYF
>.|TRBV10-3|TRBJ2-7|many
TGTGCCATCAGTGAGCGGCCCGCCTACGAGCAGTACTTC
CAISERPAYEQYF
>.|TRBV5-1|TRBJ2-7|few
TGCGCCAGCAGCTTTTGGGCAGGGACCTACGAGCAGTACTTC
CASSFWAGTYEQYF
>.|TRBV3-1|TRBJ2-2|many
TGTGCCAGCAGCCAAGATTTTGGAGGGAACACCGGGGAGCTGTTTTTT
CASSQDFGGNTGELFF
>TRBD2|TRBV7-3|TRBJ2-5|few
TGTGCCAGCAGCTCTGGGACTAGCGGGGCCCAGTACTTC
CASSSGTSGAQYF
>TRBD2|TRBV20-1|TRBJ2-7|many
TGCAGTGTCATAGGACTAGGTTTGGGGTACGAGCAGTACTTC
CSVIGLGLGYEQYF
>.|TRBV5-1|TRBJ1-2|many
TGCGCCAGCAGCTTGGACGACAGGTTGGGAGGCTACACCTTC
CASSLDDRLGGYTF
>.|TRBV25-1|TRBJ2-6|few
TGTGCCAGCAGTGAAAGGGGGACGGACCTCTCTGGGGCCAACGTCCTGACTTTC
CASSERGTDLSGANVLTF
>.|TRBV6-1|TRBJ2-5|many
TGTGCCAGCAGCCCCCGTGGCCGAAGGCTGGAGACCCAGTACTTC
CASSPRGRRLETQYF
>.|TRBV7-6|TRBJ2-5|many
TGTGCCAGCAGCTATTGGAGGGGCGAGACCCAGTACTTC
CASSYWRGETQYF
>.|TRBV14|TRBJ2-2|.
TGTGCCAGCAGCCTCCGGGACCCGAACACCGGGGAGCTGTTTTTT
CASSLRDPNTGELFF
>.|TRBV30|TRBJ1-4|many
TGTGCCTGGAAGTTTCCCGGTGAAAAACTGTTTTTT
CAWKFPGEKLFF
>.|TRBV3-1|TRBJ2-2|.
TGTGCCAGCACCCAAGGGGGGGGGAACACCGGGGAGCTGTTTTTT
CASTQGGGNTGELFF
>.|TRBV28|TRBJ2-7|many
TGTGCCAGCAGAACCGGGACGGCCTACGAGCAGTACTTC
CASRTGTAYEQYF
>.|TRBV9|TRBJ2-7|many
TGTGCCAGCAGCGGGGGGTTGGGCGAGCCGAACGAGCAGTACTTC
CASSGGLGEPNEQYF
>.|TRBV7-6|TRBJ2-7|many
TGTGCCAGCAGCTTAGTCTCGGGACGGACAGCCTACGAGCAGTACTTC
CASSLVSGRTAYEQYF